This TCR beta chain emerged from a study of T cell repertoires in cytomegalovirus infection. The ends were cut back, 5 bases at V and 6 bases at J, with 14 bases in the middle. This CDR3 has 13 amino acids. The germline gives CDR1 LNHDA, CDR2 SQIVND (reference sequence). Regarding the study as a whole: The response measured ex vivo was dominated by TCR beta clonotypes (HLA-C-restricted and CMV-specific).

As concerns this clonotype: Its antigen remains unidentified.

TCRdb passed the reads through MiXCR, listing each CDR3 protein once. The sample carries roughly 920,000 distinct CDR3 sequences, about 33% recorded once. This clonotype was obtained from a human donor in good health (CMV status not recorded). Some clones in this sample may be carry-over from other donors' samples. This chain links TRBV19 with TRBJ2-7; no clear D gene. This material consisted of cultured CD8+ T cells from PBMCs, taken from culture after CMV antigen stimulation. The CDR3, as DNA: TGTGCCAGTAGTCCCACAGTGATGGGCGAGCAGTACTTC. Translating gives CASSPTVMGEQYF.